The clone carrying this TCR beta chain was detected only a few times. Its antigen remains unidentified. These data originate in a study of response to subunit inactivated influenza vaccine. Study conclusions and caveats: Authors suggested each seasonal influenza vaccination recruits few new T cells.

One entry per CDR3 protein results from TCRdb running MiXCR on the RT-PCR reads. The sample lists approximately 500,000 distinct CDR3 sequences, approximately 12% occurring once. CDR3 size: 15 residues. V was cut by 0 bases and J by 2 bases, with 14 bases left in between. The V gene's germline CDR1 is DFQATT and CDR2 SNEGSKA (reference sequence). The source is a man aged 45 to 65 who received an inactivated influenza vaccine. The chain links TRBV20-1 to TRBJ2-7; D is possibly TRBD1 (5 bases). Here the sequenced sample was PBMCs from blood, taken roughly 6 weeks after vaccination. In DNA, the CDR3 is TGCAGTGCTAGAGATCGATCAGGGTCCCCCTACGAGCAGTACTTC. Protein sequence: CSARDRSGSPYEQYF.